This TCR beta chain was captured by sequencing in a study of T cells in Graves' hyperthyroidism and ophthalmopathy. On the study more broadly: Peripheral blood was taken when the disease was first diagnosed, before any treatment began. Whole-study findings and limits: It was a median roughly 6.5 months before onset that the model predicted ophthalmopathy.

This clonotype was observed many times. Its antigen is not identified. Amplified TCR beta CDR3 regions came from RNA transcripts. Researchers ran a first-round RT-PCR on the TCR CDR3 using the HTBI primer set. TCRdb re-called the multiplex PCR reads through MiXCR, storing one row per CDR3 protein. The sample records roughly 710,000 distinct CDR3 sequences, about 35% being singletons. This TCR was recovered from a woman in her forties with Graves' hyperthyroidism. The sequenced sample consisted of blood.

DNA of the CDR3: TGTGCCAGTAGTGTGACAGGGCAGGGCAATCAGCCCCAGCATTTT. It translates to CASSVTGQGNQPQHF. The chain links TRBV19 to TRBJ1-5, with 7 bases that match TRBD1. CDR1 and CDR2 from the germline V gene are LNHDA and SQIVND (reference sequence). With V trimmed by 5 bases and J by 2 bases, 6 bases remained unmatched. CDR3 size: 15 residues.